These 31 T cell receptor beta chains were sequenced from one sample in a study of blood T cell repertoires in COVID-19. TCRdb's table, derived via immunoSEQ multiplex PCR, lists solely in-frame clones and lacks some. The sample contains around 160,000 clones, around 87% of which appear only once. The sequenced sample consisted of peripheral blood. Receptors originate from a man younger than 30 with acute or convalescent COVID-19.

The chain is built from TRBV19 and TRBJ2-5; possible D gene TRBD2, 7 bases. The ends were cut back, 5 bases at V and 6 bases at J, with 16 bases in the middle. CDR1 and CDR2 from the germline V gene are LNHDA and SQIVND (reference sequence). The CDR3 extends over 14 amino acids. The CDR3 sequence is CASSLQGSGKTQYF. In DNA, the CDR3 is TGTGCCAGTAGTCTGCAGGGGAGCGGGAAGACCCAGTACTTC.

This chain's CDR3 is CASSLGARTGGGYTF. The DNA of the CDR3 is TGTGCCAGCAGCTTGGGGGCCCGGACAGGGGGCGGCTACACCTTC. This chain links TRBV5-8 with TRBJ1-2, with TRBD1 identical over 11 bases. Trimming cost V 0 bases and J 8 bases; bases outside gene matches: 6. The CDR3 consists of 15 residues. CDR1 and CDR2 from the germline V gene are SGHTS and YDEGEE.

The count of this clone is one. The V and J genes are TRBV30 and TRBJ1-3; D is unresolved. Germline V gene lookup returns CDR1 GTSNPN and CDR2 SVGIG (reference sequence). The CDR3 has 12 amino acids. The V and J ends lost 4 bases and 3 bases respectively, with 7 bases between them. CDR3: CAWTPRGNTIYF. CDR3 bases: TGTGCCTGGACCCCCCGTGGAAACACCATATATTTT. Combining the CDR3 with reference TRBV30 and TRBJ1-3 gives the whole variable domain SQTIHQWPATLVQPVGSPLSLECTVEGTSNPNLYWYRQAAGRGLQLLFYSVGIGQISSEVPQNLSASRPQDRQFILSSKKLLLSDSGFYLCAWTPRGNTIYFGEGSWLTVV.

Here the CDR3 reads CASSQGGLAGAQETQYF. The CDR3, as DNA: TGTGCCAGCAGCCAAGGAGGGTTAGCGGGGGCTCAAGAGACCCAGTACTTC. The V and J genes are TRBV4-2 and TRBJ2-5, with TRBD2 identical over 9 bases. The CDR3 spans 17 residues. The V gene end was trimmed by 1 base and the J gene end by 2 bases; junction bases not matched to a gene: 8. Germline V gene data show CDR1 as LGHNA and CDR2 as YNFKEQ.

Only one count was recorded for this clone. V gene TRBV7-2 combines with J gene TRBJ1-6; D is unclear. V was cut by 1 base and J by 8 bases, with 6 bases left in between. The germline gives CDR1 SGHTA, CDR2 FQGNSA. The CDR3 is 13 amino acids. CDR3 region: CASSLVQDSPLHF. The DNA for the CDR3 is TGTGCCAGCAGCTTAGTTCAGGATTCACCCCTCCACTTT.

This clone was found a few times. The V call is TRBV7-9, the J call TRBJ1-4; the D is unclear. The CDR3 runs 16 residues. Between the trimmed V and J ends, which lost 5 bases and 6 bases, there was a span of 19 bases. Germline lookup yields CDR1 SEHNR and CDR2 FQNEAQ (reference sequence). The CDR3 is CASSTLRSGMDEKLFF. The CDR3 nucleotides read TGTGCCAGCAGCACCTTACGATCAGGAATGGATGAAAAACTGTTTTTT.

The CDR3 DNA is TGTGCCAGCAGGAGGTCGGAAAATCAGCCCCAGCATTTT. This gives the protein CASRRSENQPQHF. This chain joins TRBV2 and TRBJ1-5; D gene unclear. Germline assignment: CDR1 SNHLY and CDR2 FYNNEI. V was trimmed by 6 bases and J by 4 bases, leaving 10 bases between them. The length of the CDR3 is 13 residues.

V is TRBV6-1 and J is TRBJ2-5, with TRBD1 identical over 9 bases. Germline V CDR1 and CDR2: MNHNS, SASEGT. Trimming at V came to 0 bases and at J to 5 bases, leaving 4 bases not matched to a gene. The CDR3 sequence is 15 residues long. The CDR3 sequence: CASSEAGGQGETQYF. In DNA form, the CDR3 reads TGTGCCAGCAGTGAAGCTGGGGGACAGGGTGAGACCCAGTACTTC.

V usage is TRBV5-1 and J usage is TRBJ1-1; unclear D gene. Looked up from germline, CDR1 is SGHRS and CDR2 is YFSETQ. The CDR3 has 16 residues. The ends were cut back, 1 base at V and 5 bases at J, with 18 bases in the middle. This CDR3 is CASSLMPPGGRTEAFF. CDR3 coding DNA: TGCGCCAGCAGCTTGATGCCTCCGGGAGGTAGAACTGAAGCTTTCTTT. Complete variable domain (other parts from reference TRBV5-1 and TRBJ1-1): KAGVTQTPRYLIKTRGQQVTLSCSPISGHRSVSWYQQTPGQGLQFLFEYFSETQRNKGNFPGRFSGRQFSNSRSEMNVSTLELGDSALYLCASSLMPPGGRTEAFFGQGTRLTVV.

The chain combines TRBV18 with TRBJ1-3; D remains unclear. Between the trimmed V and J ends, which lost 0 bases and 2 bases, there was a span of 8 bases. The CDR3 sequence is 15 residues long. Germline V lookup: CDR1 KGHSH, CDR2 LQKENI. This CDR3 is CASSPPYTPGNTIYF. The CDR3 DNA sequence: TGTGCCAGCTCACCACCGTATACACCTGGAAACACCATATATTTT.

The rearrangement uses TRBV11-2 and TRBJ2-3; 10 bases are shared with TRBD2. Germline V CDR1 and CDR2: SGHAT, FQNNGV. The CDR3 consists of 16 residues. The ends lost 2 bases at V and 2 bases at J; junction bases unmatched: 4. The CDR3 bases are TGTGCCAGCAGCTTACAACTAGCGGGGCTCACAGATACGCAGTATTTT. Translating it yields CASSLQLAGLTDTQYF. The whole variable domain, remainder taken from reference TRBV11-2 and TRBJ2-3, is EAGVAQSPRYKIIEKRQSVAFWCNPISGHATLYWYQQILGQGPKLLIQFQNNGVVDDSQLPKDRFSAERLKGVDSTLKIQPAKLEDSAVYLCASSLQLAGLTDTQYFGPGTRLTVL.

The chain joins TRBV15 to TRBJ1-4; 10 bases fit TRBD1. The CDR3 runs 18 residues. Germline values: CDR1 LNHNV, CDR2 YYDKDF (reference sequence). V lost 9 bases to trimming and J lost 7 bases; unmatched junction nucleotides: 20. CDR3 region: CATTVRDRGGGGGEKLFF. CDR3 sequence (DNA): TGTGCCACTACCGTCCGGGACAGGGGAGGTGGTGGTGGTGAAAAACTGTTTTTT.

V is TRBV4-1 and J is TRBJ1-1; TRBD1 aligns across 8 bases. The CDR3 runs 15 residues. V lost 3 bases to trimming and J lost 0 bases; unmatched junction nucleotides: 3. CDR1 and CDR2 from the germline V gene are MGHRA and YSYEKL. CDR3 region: CASSHGTGLNTEAFF. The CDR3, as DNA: TGCGCCAGCAGCCACGGGACAGGACTGAACACTGAAGCTTTCTTT.

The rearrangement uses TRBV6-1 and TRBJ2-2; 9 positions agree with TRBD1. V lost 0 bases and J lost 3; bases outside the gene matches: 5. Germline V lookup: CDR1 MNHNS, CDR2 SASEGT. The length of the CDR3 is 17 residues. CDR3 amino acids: CASSEALGQGYTGELFF. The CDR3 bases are TGTGCCAGCAGTGAAGCACTGGGACAGGGATACACCGGGGAGCTGTTTTTT.

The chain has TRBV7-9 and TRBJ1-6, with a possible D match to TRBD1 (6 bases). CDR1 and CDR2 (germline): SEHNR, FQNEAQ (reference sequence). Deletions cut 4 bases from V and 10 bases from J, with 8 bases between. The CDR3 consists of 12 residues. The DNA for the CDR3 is TGTGCCAGCAGCTCCAGGGGCTCACCCCTCCACTTT. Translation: CASSSRGSPLHF. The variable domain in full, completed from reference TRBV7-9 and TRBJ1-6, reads DTGVSQNPRHKITKRGQNVTFRCDPISEHNRLYWYRQTLGQGPEFLTYFQNEAQLEKSRLLSDRFSAERPKGSFSTLEIQRTEQGDSAMYLCASSSRGSPLHFGNGTRLTVT.

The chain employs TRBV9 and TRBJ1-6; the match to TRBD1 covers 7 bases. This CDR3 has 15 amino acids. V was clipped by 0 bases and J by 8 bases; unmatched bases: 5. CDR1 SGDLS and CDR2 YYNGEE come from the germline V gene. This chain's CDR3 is CASSVGTGRDSPLHF. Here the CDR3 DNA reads TGTGCCAGCAGCGTAGGGACAGGCCGGGATTCACCCCTCCACTTT.

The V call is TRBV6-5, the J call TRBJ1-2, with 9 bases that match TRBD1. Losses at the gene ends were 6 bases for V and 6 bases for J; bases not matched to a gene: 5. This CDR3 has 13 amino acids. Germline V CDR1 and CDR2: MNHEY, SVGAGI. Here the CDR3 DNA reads TGTGCCAGCAGAGCGGACAGGGGCCATGGCTACACCTTC. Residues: CASRADRGHGYTF.

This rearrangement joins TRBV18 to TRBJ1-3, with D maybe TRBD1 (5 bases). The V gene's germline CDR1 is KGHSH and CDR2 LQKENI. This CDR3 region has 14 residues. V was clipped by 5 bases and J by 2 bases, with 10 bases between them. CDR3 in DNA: TGTGCCAGCTCATCGACAGACACTGGAAACACCATATATTTT. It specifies CASSSTDTGNTIYF.

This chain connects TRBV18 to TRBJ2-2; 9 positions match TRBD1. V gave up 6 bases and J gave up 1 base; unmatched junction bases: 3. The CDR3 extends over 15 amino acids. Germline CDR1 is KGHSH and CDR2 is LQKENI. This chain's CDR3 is CASSPGQGNTGELFF. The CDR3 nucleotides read TGTGCCAGCTCCCCGGGACAGGGGAACACCGGGGAGCTGTTTTTT.

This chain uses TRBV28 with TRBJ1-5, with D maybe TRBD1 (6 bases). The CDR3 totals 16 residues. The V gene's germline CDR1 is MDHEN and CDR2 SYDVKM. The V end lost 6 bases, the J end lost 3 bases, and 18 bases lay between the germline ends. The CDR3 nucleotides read TGTGCCAGCAGCTCCCTCACGGGACACGCCAATCAGCCCCAGCATTTT. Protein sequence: CASSSLTGHANQPQHF.

The CDR3 coding sequence is TGTGCCTGGAGTTCAGGGGACGCGCCCCAAGAGACCCAGTACTTC. This codes for CAWSSGDAPQETQYF. This chain uses TRBV30 with TRBJ2-5; D perhaps matches TRBD1 (6 bases). This CDR3 spans 15 amino acids. Trimming removed 2 bases at V and 1 base at J, with 14 bases between. CDR1 and CDR2 from the germline V gene are GTSNPN and SVGIG (reference sequence).

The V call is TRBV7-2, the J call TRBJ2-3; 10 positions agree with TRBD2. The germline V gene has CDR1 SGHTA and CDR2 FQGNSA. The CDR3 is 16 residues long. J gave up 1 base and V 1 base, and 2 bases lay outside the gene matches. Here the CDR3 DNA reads TGTGCCAGCAGCTTAGTCGGGACTAGCGGCACAGATACGCAGTATTTT. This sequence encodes CASSLVGTSGTDTQYF.

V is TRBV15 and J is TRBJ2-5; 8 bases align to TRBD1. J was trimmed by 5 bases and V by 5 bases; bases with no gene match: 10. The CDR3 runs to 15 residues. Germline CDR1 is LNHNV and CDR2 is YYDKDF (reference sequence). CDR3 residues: CATSLGQGDFETQYF. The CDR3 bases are TGTGCCACCAGCCTTGGACAGGGAGATTTTGAGACCCAGTACTTC.

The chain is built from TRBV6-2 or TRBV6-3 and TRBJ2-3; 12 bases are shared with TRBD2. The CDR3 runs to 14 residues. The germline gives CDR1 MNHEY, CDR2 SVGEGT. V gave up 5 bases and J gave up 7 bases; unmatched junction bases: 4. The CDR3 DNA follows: TGTGCCAGCAGTACGGGACTAGCGGGTCATACGCAGTATTTT. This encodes CASSTGLAGHTQYF.

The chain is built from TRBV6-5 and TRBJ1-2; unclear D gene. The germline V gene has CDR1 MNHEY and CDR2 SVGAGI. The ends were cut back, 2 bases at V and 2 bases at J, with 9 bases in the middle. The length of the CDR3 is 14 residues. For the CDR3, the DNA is TGTGCCAGCAGTTACGGTCCAGGAAACTATGGCTACACCTTC. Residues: CASSYGPGNYGYTF.

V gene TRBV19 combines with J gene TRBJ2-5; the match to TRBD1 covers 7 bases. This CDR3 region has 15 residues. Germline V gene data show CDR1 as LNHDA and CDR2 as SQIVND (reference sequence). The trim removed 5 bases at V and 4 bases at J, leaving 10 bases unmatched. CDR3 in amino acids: CASSHLGGLGETQYF. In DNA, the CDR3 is TGTGCCAGTAGTCACCTAGGGGGCTTGGGAGAGACCCAGTACTTC.

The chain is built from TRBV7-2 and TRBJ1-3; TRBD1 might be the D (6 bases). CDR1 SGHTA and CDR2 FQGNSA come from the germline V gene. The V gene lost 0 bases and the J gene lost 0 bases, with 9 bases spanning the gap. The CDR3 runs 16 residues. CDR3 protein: CASSLATGISGNTIYF. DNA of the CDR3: TGTGCCAGCAGCTTAGCCACAGGGATCTCTGGAAACACCATATATTTT. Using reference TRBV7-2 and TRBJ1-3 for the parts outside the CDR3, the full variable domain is GAGVSQSPSNKVTEKGKDVELRCDPISGHTALYWYRQSLGQGLEFLIYFQGNSAPDKSGLPSDRFSAERTGGSVSTLTIQRTQQEDSAVYLCASSLATGISGNTIYFGEGSWLTVV.

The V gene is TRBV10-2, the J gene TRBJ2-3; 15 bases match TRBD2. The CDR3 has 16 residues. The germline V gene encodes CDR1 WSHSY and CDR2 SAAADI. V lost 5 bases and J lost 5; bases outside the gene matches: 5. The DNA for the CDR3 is TGCGCCAGCAGTCCGGGACTAGCGGGGGGATTAGATACGCAGTATTTT. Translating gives CASSPGLAGGLDTQYF.

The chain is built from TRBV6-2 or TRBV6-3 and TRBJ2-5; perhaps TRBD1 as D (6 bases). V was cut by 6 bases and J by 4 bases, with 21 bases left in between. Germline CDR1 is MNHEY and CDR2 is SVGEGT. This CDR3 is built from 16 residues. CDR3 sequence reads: CASSPLQGSKGETQYF. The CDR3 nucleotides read TGTGCCAGCAGCCCCCTACAGGGTTCAAAAGGAGAGACCCAGTACTTC.

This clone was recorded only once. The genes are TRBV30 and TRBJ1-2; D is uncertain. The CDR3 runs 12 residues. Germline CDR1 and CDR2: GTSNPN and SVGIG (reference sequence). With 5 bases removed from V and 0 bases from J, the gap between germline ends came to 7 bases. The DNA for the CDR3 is TGTGCCTGGGACGGAGCTAACTATGGCTACACCTTC. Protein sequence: CAWDGANYGYTF.

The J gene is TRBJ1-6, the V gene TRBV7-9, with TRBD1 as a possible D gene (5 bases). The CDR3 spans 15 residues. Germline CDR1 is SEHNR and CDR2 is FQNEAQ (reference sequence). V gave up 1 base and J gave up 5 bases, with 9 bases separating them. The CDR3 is CASSLGGEHNSPLHF. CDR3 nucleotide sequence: TGTGCCAGCAGCTTAGGGGGCGAACATAATTCACCCCTCCACTTT.